This TCR beta chain was identified in a study of blood T cells in healthy people across ages. General study points: Age brought a roughly linear fall in TCR beta diversity measured per million T cells. When set beside aged donors, long-lived donors presented more naive CD4+ cells and higher diversity. With donor CMV status unknown, expanded clonotype changes were possibly confounded.

For the second PCR, which ran for 7 to 11 cycles, a sample-barcoded 5' primer and a J-beta primer mix were used. A template-switch adaptor that had 12 random nucleotides put a tag on each cDNA molecule. TCRdb called the 5' RACE reads again in MiXCR, with one record for every CDR3 protein. The data contain under 2 million distinct CDR3 sequences, about 35% of them seen just once; the ten biggest clones take up approximately 11%. With regard to this clonotype: What it binds is unknown.

The V gene's germline CDR1 is DFQATT and CDR2 SNEGSKA (reference sequence). J lost 11 bases, V lost 5 bases, and 15 bases had no gene match. The CDR3 covers 14 residues. The chain employs TRBV20-1 and TRBJ2-5; 9 bases line up with TRBD1. Sequencing was done on a sample of blood. The TCR comes from a woman in her twenties or thirties in good health. DNA of the CDR3: TGCAGTGCTGGCAAGACAGGGGGTACGAGGGAGCAGTACTTC. This translates into CSAGKTGGTREQYF.